This record concerns one T cell receptor beta chain sequence. Which antigen it targets is not known. There are no base qualities to consult, and no much larger clone falls within one base. TCRbeta CDR3 regions were amplified from genomic DNA using the immunoSEQ Assay, a bias-controlled multiplex PCR. Per the authors' processing: The number of nucleated cells in each sample was estimated from the amplification of reference gene primers within the assay. To quantify the absolute abundance of each unique TCRbeta CDR3 rearrangement, sequence reads were collapsed and filtered. For each sample, productive Simpson clonality was calculated as the square root of Simpson's diversity index over productive rearrangements. TCRdb holds this immuneACCESS table with in-frame rearrangements only. Some clones are missing; in checked studies, unresolved V genes explain under half, and the rest has no known cause. The V and J calls and clone size were taken over from that table, and D and trimming were inferred from the DNA. The sample table holds nearly 350,000 clones, of which 88% were seen once. The ten biggest clones cover about 7% of the sample.

The entry originates in a study of blood T cell repertoires in COVID-19 (dated by TCRdb to about 2020). As for the study more broadly: Samples from collaborators originated in the United States, Italy and Spain and spanned both the acute and convalescent phases of COVID-19. Samples were obtained from the ongoing ImmuneRACE study (first 160 participants) and from 1,200 or so subjects provided by 6 global collaborators. Where available, HLA class I and class II types were obtained from metadata supplied by the sample provider rather than from assay-based typing. The material from the prospective study consisted of cDNA or gDNA derived from T cells, B-cell-depleted T cells, or PBMCs. The dataset comprised deeply sampled blood TCRbeta repertoires from subjects exposed to, actively infected with, or recovered from COVID-19. The repertoires were made available in a free public database intended to serve as a resource for research on the immune response to SARS-CoV-2. A de-identified subject ID, COVID-19 status, age in years and sex were almost always included in the sample metadata.

Overall study results and their limits: How much clinical and demographic metadata was included differed by source and by participant, and the metadata was provided uncurated.

One collaborating source in Seattle enrolled patients while the patients were actively infected and followed the patients over time throughout the course of disease. The collaborating institutions used their own protocols to collect whole blood in K2EDTA tubes. For TCRbeta analysis, collaborator samples were shipped as frozen whole blood, as isolated PBMCs, or as DNA extracted from either sample type. The specimen sequenced was peripheral blood. The TCR comes from a woman between 65 and 79 years old with COVID-19, enrolled during active disease.

The nucleotides are TGTGCCAGCATCCGCGAGTGGGGCGGCGAGCAGTTCTTC. This codes for CASIREWGGEQFF. The rearranged chain carries TRBV25-1 and TRBJ2-1; the best D guess is TRBD1, with 5 bases matching. Sequences MGHDK (CDR1) and SYGVNS (CDR2) are obtained from the germline V gene. From the cysteine up to the phenylalanine, the CDR3 has a length of 13 residues. Only CDR3 DNA is held: 39 bases, read in frame from base 1. Trimming costs V 7 bases and J 10 bases, and their ends lie 17 bases apart.